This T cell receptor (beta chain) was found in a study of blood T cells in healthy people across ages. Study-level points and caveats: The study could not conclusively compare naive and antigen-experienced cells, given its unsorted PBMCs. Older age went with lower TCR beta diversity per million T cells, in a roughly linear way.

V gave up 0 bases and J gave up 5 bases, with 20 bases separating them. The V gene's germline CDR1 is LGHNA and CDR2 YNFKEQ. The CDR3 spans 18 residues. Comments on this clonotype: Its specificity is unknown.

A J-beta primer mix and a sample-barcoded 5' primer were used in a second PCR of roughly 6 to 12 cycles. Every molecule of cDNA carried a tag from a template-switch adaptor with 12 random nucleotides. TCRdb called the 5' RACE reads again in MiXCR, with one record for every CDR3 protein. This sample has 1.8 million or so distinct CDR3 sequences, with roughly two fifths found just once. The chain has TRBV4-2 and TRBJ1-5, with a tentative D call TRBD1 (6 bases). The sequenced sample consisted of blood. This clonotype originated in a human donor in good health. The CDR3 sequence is CASSQDYGLAGGYQPQHF. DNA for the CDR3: TGTGCCAGCAGCCAAGATTATGGACTGGCGGGGGGCTATCAGCCCCAGCATTTT.